Listed below are T cell receptor beta chains from one sample, sequenced in a study of Graves' ophthalmopathy and Graves' hyperthyroidism. TCRdb ran MiXCR on the multiplex PCR reads and lists one entry per CDR3 protein. The sample shows roughly 610,000 distinct CDR3 sequences, roughly 20% of them seen only once. The specimen sequenced was peripheral blood. Receptors were obtained from a woman aged 18 to 35 with stable Graves' hyperthyroidism. Some clones in this sample may be carry-over from other donors' samples. Each CDR3 is given with its conserved first and last residue. Fields, in order: J gene, D gene, CDR3 length, V gene, CDR3 protein. A D gene is named only where the DNA matches it firmly.

TRBJ2-2 . 19 TRBV6-4 CASIYPPVGSQPKTGELFF
TRBJ1-1 . 18 TRBV5-1 CASSYLRTEGTLNTEAFF
TRBJ1-6 TRBD1 14 TRBV6-1 CASKGGQENSPLHF
TRBJ2-7 TRBD2 15 TRBV7-9 CASRPGLGKSYEQYF
TRBJ1-1 TRBD1 17 TRBV9 CASSGHRDRGLDTEAFF
TRBJ1-5 . 14 TRBV7-2 CASSPNRDHQPQHF
TRBJ1-6 . 14 TRBV6-1 CASGTASYNSPLHF
TRBJ2-4 TRBD1 15 TRBV5-1 CASSWGTGPKNIKYF
TRBJ1-2 . 12 TRBV20-1 CSATPPVDGYTF
TRBJ2-7 TRBD2 16 TRBV27 CASSLSASGKAYEQYF
TRBJ1-1 . 11 TRBV18 CASSPDTEAFF
TRBJ1-1 . 16 TRBV12-3/TRBV12-4 CASSPGKGEFRTEAFF
TRBJ1-1 . 15 TRBV7-9 CASSLGDYRNTEAFF
TRBJ1-1 . 14 TRBV2 CAHRGADRTREAFF
TRBJ1-2 . 13 TRBV18 CASSPGHHYGYTF
TRBJ2-5 TRBD2 16 TRBV7-2 CASSLVLAGIQETQYF
TRBJ1-3 . 13 TRBV6-2/TRBV6-3 CASRYTSGNTIYF
TRBJ2-6 TRBD2 17 TRBV6-4 CASTALAGRFGANVLTF
TRBJ2-6 . 12 TRBV5-1 CASSLTNNVLTF
TRBJ1-2 TRBD1 14 TRBV6-4 CASSDNRGGPGYTF
TRBJ2-7 . 14 TRBV5-1 CASSLPNTPYEQYF
TRBJ1-5 . 15 TRBV28 CASRSLTGINQPQHF
TRBJ2-5 TRBD2 13 TRBV6-1 CASSAGGGPTQYF
TRBJ1-2 . 15 TRBV7-9 CASSLATGSEHGYTF
TRBJ2-3 . 15 TRBV7-2 CASSLAGHEGDTQYF
TRBJ1-5 . 14 TRBV10-3 CAISEVGANQPQHF
TRBJ1-1 . 11 TRBV2 CASVSTAEAFF
TRBJ1-1 . 12 TRBV2 CASSGGRPEAFF
TRBJ2-7 . 15 TRBV12-3/TRBV12-4 CASSLPSAPTYEQYF
TRBJ1-1 TRBD1 15 TRBV6-1 CAGSEAADRRTEAFF
TRBJ1-2 . 12 TRBV5-1 CASSQGGDGYTF
TRBJ1-2 TRBD1 14 TRBV5-1 CASSTGQADYGYTF
TRBJ2-7 . 15 TRBV4-1 CASSQGGTALYEQYF
TRBJ1-1 . 12 TRBV29-1 CSVEDRNTEAFF
TRBJ2-5 . 15 TRBV6-1 CASSESRGYQETQYF
TRBJ2-2 . 15 TRBV12-3/TRBV12-4 CASSPGGQNTGELFF
TRBJ2-7 . 14 TRBV2 CASSEGRALYEQYF
TRBJ1-2 . 15 TRBV9 CASSPRQAANYGYTF
TRBJ2-7 TRBD2 15 TRBV19 CASSIVASQGGEQYF
TRBJ2-6 . 16 TRBV6-5 CASSYSPLSGANVLTF
TRBJ1-2 . 13 TRBV20-1 CSARDLANYGYTF
TRBJ2-7 . 15 TRBV12-3/TRBV12-4 CASSPNPGKVNEQYF